The clone carrying this T cell receptor beta chain has only one observation. A much larger clone is a single base away; this may be a read error. It was a multiplex PCR that amplified TCR beta CDR3, with 32 V and 13 J primers. TCRdb re-derived calls from the multiplex PCR reads in MiXCR, one entry per CDR3 protein. The sample comprises about 21,000 distinct CDR3 sequences, approximately 30% of which are singletons, and 4.4% rests with the top ten. CDR1 is SGHRS, CDR2 YFSETQ, per germline. The CDR3 loop spans 16 amino acids. This specimen comes from a study of immune heterogeneity within non-small cell lung tumors. With approximately 600 ng used per sample, the template was genomic DNA from bulk tumor. Several biopsies were spaced far apart within each primary tumor and obtained as surgery took place. Patients had untreated, newly diagnosed non-small cell lung cancer and underwent curative surgery.

The sequenced sample consisted of lung tumor tissue. The clonotype originates from a man between 35 and 55 years old with non-small cell lung cancer. The chain combines TRBV5-1 with TRBJ2-3, with 14 bases aligning to TRBD2. The CDR3 DNA sequence: TGCGCCAGCAGCGAAGGACTAGCGGGAGGCACAGATACGCGGTATTTT. The encoded protein is CASSEGLAGGTDTRYF.